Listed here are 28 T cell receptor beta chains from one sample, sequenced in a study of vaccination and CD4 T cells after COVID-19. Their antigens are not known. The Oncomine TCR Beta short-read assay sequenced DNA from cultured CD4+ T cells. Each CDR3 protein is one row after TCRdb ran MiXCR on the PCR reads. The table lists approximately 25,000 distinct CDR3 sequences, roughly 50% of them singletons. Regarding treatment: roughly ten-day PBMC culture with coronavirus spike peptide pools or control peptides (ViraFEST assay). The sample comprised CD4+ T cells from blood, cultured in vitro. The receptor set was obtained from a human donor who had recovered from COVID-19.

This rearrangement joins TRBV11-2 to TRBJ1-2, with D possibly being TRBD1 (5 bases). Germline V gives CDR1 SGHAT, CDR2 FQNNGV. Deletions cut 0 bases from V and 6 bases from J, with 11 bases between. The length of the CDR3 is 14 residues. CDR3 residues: CASSLEWGVDGYTF. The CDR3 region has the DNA TGTGCCAGCAGCTTAGAGTGGGGGGTGGATGGCTACACCTTC.

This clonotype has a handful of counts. The CDR3 nucleotides read TGCGCCAGCAAAATTCAGGGCTCCTACGAGCAGTACTTC. It is translated as CASKIQGSYEQYF. The chain uses TRBV10-1 and TRBJ2-7, with D possibly being TRBD1 (5 bases). The CDR3 loop spans 13 amino acids. Germline CDR1 reads WNHNN; CDR2 reads SYGVQD (reference sequence). V was pared by 7 bases and J by 0 bases, with 10 bases between.

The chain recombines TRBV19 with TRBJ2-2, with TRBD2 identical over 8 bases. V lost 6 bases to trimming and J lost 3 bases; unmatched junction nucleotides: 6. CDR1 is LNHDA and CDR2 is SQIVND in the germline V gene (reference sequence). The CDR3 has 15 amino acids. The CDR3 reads CASRRSGIDTGELFF. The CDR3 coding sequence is TGTGCCAGTAGGCGTAGCGGGATTGACACCGGGGAGCTGTTTTTT.

CDR3 in amino acids: CASSLQQGPTEAFF. The CDR3 region has the DNA TGTGCCAGCAGCCTACAACAGGGACCCACTGAAGCTTTCTTT. The genes are TRBV7-2 and TRBJ1-1, with D possibly matching TRBD1 (6 bases). The CDR3 totals 14 residues. Trimming took off 5 bases at V and 4 bases at J, with 14 bases between the two ends. Germline assignment: CDR1 SGHTA and CDR2 FQGNSA.

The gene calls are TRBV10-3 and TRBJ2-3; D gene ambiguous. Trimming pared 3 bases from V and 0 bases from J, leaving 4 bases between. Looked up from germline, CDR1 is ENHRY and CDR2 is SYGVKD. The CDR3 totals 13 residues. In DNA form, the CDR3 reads TGTGCCATCAGTGACCCTAGCACAGATACGCAGTATTTT. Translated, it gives CAISDPSTDTQYF.

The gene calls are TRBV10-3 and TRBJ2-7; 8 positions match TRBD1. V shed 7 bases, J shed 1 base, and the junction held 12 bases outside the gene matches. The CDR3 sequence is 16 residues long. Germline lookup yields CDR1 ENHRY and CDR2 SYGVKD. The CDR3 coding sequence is TGTGCCATCATGCGGCAGGGGGCTTCGAAGTCCTACGAGCAGTACTTC. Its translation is CAIMRQGASKSYEQYF.

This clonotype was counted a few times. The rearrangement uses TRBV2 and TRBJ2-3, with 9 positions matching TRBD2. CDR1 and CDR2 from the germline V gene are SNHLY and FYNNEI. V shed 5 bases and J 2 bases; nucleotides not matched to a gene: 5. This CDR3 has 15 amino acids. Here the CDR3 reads CASSRTSENTDTQYF. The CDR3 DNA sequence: TGTGCCAGCAGTCGGACTAGCGAGAACACAGATACGCAGTATTTT.

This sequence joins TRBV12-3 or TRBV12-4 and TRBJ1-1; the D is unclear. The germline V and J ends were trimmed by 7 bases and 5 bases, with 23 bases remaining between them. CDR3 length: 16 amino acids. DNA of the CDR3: TGTGCCAGCACCCGTCGTCGGGCAGGCTGGGAGACTGAAGCTTTCTTT. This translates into CASTRRRAGWETEAFF.

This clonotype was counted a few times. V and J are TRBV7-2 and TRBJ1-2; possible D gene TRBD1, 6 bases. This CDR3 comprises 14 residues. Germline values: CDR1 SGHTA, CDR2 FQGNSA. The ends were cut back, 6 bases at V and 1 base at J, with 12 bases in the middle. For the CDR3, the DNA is TGTGCCAGCAGACCGGACAGAAATAACTATGGCTACACCTTC. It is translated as CASRPDRNNYGYTF.

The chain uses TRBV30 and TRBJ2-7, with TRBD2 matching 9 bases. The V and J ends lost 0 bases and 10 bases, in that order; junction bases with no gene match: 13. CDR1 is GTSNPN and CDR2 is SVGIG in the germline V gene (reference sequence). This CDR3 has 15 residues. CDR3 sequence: CAWSVIRSGSSAQYF. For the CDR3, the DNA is TGTGCCTGGAGTGTAATTCGTAGCGGGAGCTCAGCCCAGTACTTC.

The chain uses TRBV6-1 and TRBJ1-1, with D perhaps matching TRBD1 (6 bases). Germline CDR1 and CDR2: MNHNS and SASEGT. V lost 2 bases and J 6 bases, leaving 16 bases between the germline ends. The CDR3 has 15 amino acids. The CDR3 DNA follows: TGTGCCAGCAGTGAACCGGGGGCAGGAAGGTCTGAAGCTTTCTTT. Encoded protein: CASSEPGAGRSEAFF.

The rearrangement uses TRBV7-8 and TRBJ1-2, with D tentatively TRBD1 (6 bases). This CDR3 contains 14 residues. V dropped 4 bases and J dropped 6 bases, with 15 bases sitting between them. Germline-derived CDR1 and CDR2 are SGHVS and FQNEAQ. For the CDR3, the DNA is TGTGCCAGCAGCTGGTCGGACAGTCCCCATGGCTACACCTTC. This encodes CASSWSDSPHGYTF.

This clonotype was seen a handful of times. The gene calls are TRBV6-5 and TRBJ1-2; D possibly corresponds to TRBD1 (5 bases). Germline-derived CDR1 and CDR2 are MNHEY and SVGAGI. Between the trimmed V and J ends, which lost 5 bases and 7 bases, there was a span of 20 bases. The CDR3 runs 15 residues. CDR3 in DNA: TGTGCCAGCAGTCAATCGACCGGGTCGAGGGGTGGCTACACCTTC. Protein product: CASSQSTGSRGGYTF.

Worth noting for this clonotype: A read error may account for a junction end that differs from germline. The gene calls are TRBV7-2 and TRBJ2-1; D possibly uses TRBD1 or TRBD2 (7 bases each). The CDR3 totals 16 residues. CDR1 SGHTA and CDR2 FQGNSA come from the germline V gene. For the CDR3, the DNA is TGTGCCAGCAGCCCCCCCCCCAGGGGGGACTACGATGAGCAGTTCTTC. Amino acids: CASSPPPRGDYDEQFF.

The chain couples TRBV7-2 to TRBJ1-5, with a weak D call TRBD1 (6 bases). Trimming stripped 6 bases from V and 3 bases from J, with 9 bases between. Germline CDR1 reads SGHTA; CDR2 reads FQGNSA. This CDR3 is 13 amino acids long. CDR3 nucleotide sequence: TGTGCCAGCAGTGGGGGCTACAATCAGCCCCAGCATTTT. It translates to CASSGGYNQPQHF.

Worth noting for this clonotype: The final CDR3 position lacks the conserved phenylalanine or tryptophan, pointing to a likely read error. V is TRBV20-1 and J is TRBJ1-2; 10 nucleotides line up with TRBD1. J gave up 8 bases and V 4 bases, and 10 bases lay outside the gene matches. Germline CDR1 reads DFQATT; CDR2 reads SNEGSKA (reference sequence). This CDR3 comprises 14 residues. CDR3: CSANPTGGLRGYTV. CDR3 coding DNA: TGCAGTGCTAACCCGACAGGGGGCCTCCGGGGCTACACCGTC.

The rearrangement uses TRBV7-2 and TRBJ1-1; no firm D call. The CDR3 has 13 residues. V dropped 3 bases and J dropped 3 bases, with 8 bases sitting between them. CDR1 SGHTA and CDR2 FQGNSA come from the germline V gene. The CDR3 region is CASSFYLYTEAFF. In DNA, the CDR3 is TGTGCCAGCAGCTTTTACCTCTACACTGAAGCTTTCTTT.

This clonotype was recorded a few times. This CDR3 reads CASRRVGTSGTGRSYNEQFF. The DNA for the CDR3 is TGTGCCAGCAGACGAGTTGGGACTAGCGGGACCGGGCGCTCCTACAATGAGCAGTTCTTC. V and J are TRBV6-4 and TRBJ2-1; 13 positions agree with TRBD2. V shed 6 bases, J shed 0 bases, and the junction held 14 bases outside the gene matches. Germline CDR1 and CDR2: MRHNA and SNTAGT. The CDR3 loop spans 20 amino acids.

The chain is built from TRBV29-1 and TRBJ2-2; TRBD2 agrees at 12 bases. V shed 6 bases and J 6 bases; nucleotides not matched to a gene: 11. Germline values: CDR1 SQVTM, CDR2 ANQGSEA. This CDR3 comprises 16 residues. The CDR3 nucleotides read TGCAGCGTGGAGAAACTAGCGGGAGGATGGGCCGGGGAGCTGTTTTTT. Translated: CSVEKLAGGWAGELFF.

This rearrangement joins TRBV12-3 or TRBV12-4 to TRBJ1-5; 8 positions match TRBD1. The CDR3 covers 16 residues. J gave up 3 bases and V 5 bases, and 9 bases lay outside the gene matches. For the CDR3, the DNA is TGTGCCAGCAGTCATCAGGGGGCGAATGTCAATCAGCCCCAGCATTTT. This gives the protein CASSHQGANVNQPQHF.

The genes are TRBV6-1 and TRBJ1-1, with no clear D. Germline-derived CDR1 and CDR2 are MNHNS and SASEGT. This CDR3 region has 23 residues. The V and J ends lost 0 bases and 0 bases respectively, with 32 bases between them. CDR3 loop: CASSEAREQPTYMYMLLNTEAFF. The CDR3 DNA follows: TGTGCCAGCAGTGAAGCGAGGGAACAGCCGACTTATATGTATATGCTATTGAACACTGAAGCTTTCTTT.

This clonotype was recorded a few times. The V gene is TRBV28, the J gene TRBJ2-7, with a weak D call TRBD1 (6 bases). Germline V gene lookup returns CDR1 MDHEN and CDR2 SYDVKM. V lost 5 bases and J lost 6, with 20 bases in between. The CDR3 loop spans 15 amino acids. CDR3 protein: CASSTPGAGAVEQYF. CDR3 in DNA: TGTGCCAGCAGTACCCCCGGGGCAGGGGCAGTCGAGCAGTACTTC.

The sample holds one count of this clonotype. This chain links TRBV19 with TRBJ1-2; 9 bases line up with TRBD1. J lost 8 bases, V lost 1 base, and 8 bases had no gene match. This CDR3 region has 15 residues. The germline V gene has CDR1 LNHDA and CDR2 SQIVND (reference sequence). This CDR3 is CASSIGSGTGSGYTF. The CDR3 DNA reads TGTGCCAGTAGTATAGGGTCGGGGACAGGGAGCGGCTACACCTTC.

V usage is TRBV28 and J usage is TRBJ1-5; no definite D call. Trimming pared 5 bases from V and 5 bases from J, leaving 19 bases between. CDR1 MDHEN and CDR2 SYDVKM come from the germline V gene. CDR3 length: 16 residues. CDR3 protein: CASSHRPTVQYQPQHF. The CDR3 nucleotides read TGTGCCAGCAGTCATAGACCGACCGTCCAGTATCAGCCCCAGCATTTT.

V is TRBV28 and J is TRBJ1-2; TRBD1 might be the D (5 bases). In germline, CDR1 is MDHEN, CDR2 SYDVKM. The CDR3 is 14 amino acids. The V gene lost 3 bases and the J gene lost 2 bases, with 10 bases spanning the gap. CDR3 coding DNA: TGTGCCAGCAGTTTTCAGGGAAGGAACTATGGCTACACCTTC. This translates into CASSFQGRNYGYTF.

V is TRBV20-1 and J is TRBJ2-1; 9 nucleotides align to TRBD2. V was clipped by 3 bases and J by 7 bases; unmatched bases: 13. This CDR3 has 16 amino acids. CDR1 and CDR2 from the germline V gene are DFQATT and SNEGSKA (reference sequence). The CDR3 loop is CSASLSGGYGGNEQFF. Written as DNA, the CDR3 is TGCAGTGCTAGCCTTAGCGGGGGCTATGGAGGGAATGAGCAGTTCTTC.

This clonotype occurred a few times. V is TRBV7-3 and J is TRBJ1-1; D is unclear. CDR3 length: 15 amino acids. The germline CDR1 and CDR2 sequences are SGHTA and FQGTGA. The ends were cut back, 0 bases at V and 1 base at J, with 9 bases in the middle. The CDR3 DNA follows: TGTGCCAGCAGCTTAACCGGCGACGGGAACACTGAAGCTTTCTTT. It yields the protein CASSLTGDGNTEAFF.

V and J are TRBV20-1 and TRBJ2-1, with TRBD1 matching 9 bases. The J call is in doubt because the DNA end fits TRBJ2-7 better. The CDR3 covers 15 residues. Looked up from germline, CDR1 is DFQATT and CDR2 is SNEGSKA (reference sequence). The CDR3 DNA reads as TGCAGTGCTAGAGCACCGGGACAGGGTTCCAACGAGCAGTACTTC. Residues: CSARAPGQGSNEQYF.